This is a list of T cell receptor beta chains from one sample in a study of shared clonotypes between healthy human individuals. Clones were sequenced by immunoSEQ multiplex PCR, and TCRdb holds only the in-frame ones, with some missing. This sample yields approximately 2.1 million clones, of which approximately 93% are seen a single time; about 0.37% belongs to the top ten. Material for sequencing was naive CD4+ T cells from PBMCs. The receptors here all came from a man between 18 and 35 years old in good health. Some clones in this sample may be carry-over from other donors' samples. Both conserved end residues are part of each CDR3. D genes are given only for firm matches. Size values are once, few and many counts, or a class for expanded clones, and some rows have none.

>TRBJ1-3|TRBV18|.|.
CASSPPGIQLSGNTIYF
TGTGCCAGCTCACCACCGGGAATTCAACTCTCTGGAAACACCATATATTTT
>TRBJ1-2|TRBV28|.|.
CASRFLGGYGYTF
TGTGCCAGCAGATTTCTGGGGGGCTATGGCTACACCTTC
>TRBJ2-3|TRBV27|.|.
CASSSIGNWGADTQYF
TGTGCCAGCAGTTCAATAGGGAACTGGGGGGCAGATACGCAGTATTTT
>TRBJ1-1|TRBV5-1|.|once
CASTFGSLNTEAFF
TGCGCCAGCACCTTTGGTAGCCTGAACACTGAAGCTTTCTTT
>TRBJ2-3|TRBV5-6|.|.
CASSPTAGVVRSDTQYF
TGTGCCAGCAGCCCTACGGCCGGCGTGGTCCGGTCAGATACGCAGTATTTT
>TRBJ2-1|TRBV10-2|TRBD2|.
CASSGTSGNNEQFF
TGCGCCAGCAGTGGGACTAGCGGGAACAATGAGCAGTTCTTC
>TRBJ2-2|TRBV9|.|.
CASSPRVGGPRSTGELFF
TGTGCCAGCAGCCCCCGAGTTGGGGGCCCACGGAGCACCGGGGAGCTGTTTTTT
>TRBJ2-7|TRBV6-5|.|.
CASSYSQGTEQYF
TGTGCCAGCAGTTACTCGCAGGGTACCGAGCAGTACTTC
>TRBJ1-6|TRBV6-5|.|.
CASSIGQPASPLHF
TGTGCCAGCAGTATCGGACAGCCGGCTTCACCCCTCCACTTT
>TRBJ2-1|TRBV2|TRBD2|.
CASSDGTSGGAGQFF
TGTGCCAGCAGCGACGGGACTAGCGGGGGAGCGGGCCAGTTCTTC
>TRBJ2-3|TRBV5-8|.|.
CASSFPDTQYF
TGTGCCAGCAGTTTTCCAGATACGCAGTATTTT
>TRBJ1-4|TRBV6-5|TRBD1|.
CASSFMGQGGEKLFF
TGTGCCAGCAGTTTCATGGGACAGGGTGGAGAAAAACTGTTTTTT
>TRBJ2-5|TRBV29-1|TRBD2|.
CSVPPVTSGQETQYF
TGCAGCGTGCCCCCTGTGACTAGCGGCCAAGAGACCCAGTACTTC
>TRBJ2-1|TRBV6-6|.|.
CASSYASPGRVGEQFF
TGTGCCAGCAGTTACGCGAGCCCAGGCAGGGTCGGTGAGCAGTTCTTC
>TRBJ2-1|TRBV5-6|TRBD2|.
CASSLEIGGSSYNEQFF
TGTGCCAGCAGCTTGGAAATTGGCGGGAGCTCCTACAATGAGCAGTTCTTC
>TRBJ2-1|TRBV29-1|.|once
CSVFRGFSYNEQFF
TGCAGCGTTTTCAGGGGATTCTCCTACAATGAGCAGTTCTTC
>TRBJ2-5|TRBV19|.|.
CASRSWGAETQYF
TGTGCCAGTAGGAGCTGGGGGGCAGAGACCCAGTACTTC
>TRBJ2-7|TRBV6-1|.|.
CASRPGTPYEQYF
TGTGCCAGCAGGCCCGGGACACCCTACGAGCAGTACTTC
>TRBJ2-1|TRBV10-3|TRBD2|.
CAISDWRESYNEQFF
TGTGCCATCAGTGATTGGCGGGAGAGTTACAATGAGCAGTTCTTC